The 8 T cell receptor beta chains given below trace back to one sample, sequenced in a study of shared clonotypes between healthy human individuals. The table came from immunoSEQ multiplex PCR; TCRdb's copy has only in-frame clones and leaves some out. The data show around 500,000 clones, roughly 77% seen once. The sample comprised PBMCs. The receptors come from a woman aged 40 to 50 in good health. Some clones in this sample may be carry-over from other donors' samples.

The J gene is TRBJ1-5, the V gene TRBV7-8, with a weak D call TRBD1 (5 bases). Germline CDR1 reads SGHVS; CDR2 reads FQNEAQ. The CDR3 spans 15 residues. The V end was cut by 5 bases, the J end by 4 bases, with 15 bases between. The CDR3 DNA is TGTGCCAGCAGCAAAGACAGAGTCGGGAATCAGCCCCAGCATTTT. This codes for CASSKDRVGNQPQHF.

The chain couples TRBV5-6 to TRBJ1-6, with D perhaps TRBD1 (6 bases). Per the germline V gene, CDR1 is SGHDT and CDR2 is YYEEEE. The CDR3 loop spans 15 amino acids. The V and J ends lost 5 bases and 6 bases respectively, with 15 bases between them. The CDR3 region has the DNA TGTGCCAGCAGAGCCCGAGGGGGGATTAATTCACCCCTCCACTTT. Protein product: CASRARGGINSPLHF.

This clone was found once. The CDR3 region is CASRFFGEGYEQYF. The CDR3 DNA follows: TGTGCCAGCAGGTTTTTTGGGGAAGGCTACGAGCAGTACTTC. The V and J genes are TRBV28 and TRBJ2-7, with no clear D. This CDR3 region has 14 residues. Germline assignment: CDR1 MDHEN and CDR2 SYDVKM. V was trimmed by 6 bases and J by 3 bases, leaving 15 bases between them.

V and J are TRBV6-1 and TRBJ2-6; tentatively, D is TRBD1 (6 bases). Germline V gene lookup returns CDR1 MNHNS and CDR2 SASEGT. V was pared by 10 bases and J by 4 bases, with 17 bases between. The CDR3 is 15 amino acids. The CDR3 sequence is CATKTGSGGANVLTF. In DNA form, the CDR3 reads TGTGCCACCAAAACAGGGTCGGGAGGGGCCAACGTCCTGACTTTC.

This clone was seen a few times. J is TRBJ1-2 and V is TRBV4-2; D may be TRBD1 (5 bases). This CDR3 contains 15 residues. Germline V CDR1 and CDR2: LGHNA, YNFKEQ. Trimming stripped 0 bases from V and 4 bases from J, with 12 bases between. CDR3 in DNA: TGTGCCAGCAGCCAAGATCAGGCAGGGTTCTATGGCTACACCTTC. Translating it yields CASSQDQAGFYGYTF.

Notes on this clone: The same CDR3 also results from other DNA sequences found in this sample. J is TRBJ2-7 and V is TRBV6-1; D perhaps matches TRBD1 (5 bases). Trimming stripped 6 bases from V and 2 bases from J, with 11 bases between. This CDR3 is 13 amino acids long. Germline V CDR1 and CDR2: MNHNS, SASEGT. In DNA form, the CDR3 reads TGTGCCAGCAGCGAAAGGGGCCCCTACGAGCAGTACTTC. It translates to CASSERGPYEQYF.

This chain uses TRBV13 with TRBJ2-5; perhaps TRBD1 as D (6 bases). The germline V and J ends were trimmed by 8 bases and 1 base, with 20 bases remaining between them. Germline V gene data show CDR1 as PRHDT and CDR2 as FYEKMQ (reference sequence). The CDR3 runs to 16 residues. This chain's CDR3 is CASGPSTGISQETQYF. DNA for the CDR3: TGTGCCAGCGGCCCCTCAACAGGGATATCCCAAGAGACCCAGTACTTC.

The genes are TRBV4-3 and TRBJ2-2; 10 bases agree with TRBD2. This CDR3 spans 18 amino acids. The V gene end was trimmed by 0 bases and the J gene end by 4 bases; junction bases not matched to a gene: 8. The germline V gene has CDR1 LGHNA and CDR2 YSLEER. The CDR3 nucleotides read TGCGCCAGCAGCCAAGATCGGGGCCTAGCGGGAGTCACCGGGGAGCTGTTTTTT. This translates into CASSQDRGLAGVTGELFF.